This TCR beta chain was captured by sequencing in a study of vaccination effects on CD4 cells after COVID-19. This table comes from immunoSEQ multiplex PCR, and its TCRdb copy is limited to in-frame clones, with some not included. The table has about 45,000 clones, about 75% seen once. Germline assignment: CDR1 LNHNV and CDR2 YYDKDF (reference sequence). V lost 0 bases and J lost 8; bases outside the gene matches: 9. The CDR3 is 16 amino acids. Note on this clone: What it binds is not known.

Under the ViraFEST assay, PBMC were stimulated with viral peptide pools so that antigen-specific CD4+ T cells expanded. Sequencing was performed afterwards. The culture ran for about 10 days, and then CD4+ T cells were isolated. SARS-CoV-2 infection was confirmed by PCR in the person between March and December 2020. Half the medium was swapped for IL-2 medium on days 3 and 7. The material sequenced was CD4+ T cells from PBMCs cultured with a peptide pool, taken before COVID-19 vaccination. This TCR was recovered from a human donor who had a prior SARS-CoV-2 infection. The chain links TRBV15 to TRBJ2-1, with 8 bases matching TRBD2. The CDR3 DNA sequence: TGTGCCACCAGCAGAGAGGGGCTAGCGGGCGGACATGAGCAGTTCTTC. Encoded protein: CATSREGLAGGHEQFF.